The clone carrying this T cell receptor (beta chain) came up a few times. Its antigen is not identified. This specimen belongs to a study of CD8+CD57+ T cells in acquired aplastic anemia. General study results and limits: Between patients and controls, twenty-nine CD8+ CDR3 sequences were found in common.

Profiles of TCR beta VDJ and CDR3 were generated from a genomic DNA template. TCRdb passed the reads through MiXCR, listing each CDR3 protein once. The sample holds 55,000 to 80,000 distinct CDR3 sequences, roughly half seen once. This CDR3 has 11 residues. V lost 0 bases, J lost 6 bases, and 3 bases lay in between. This TCR came from a human donor in good health, serving as a control. Input material: sorted CD4+, CD8+, or CD8+CD57+ T cells (not recorded which) from PBMCs. The chain carries TRBV12-3 or TRBV12-4 and TRBJ2-7; D remains ambiguous. In DNA, the CDR3 is TGTGCCAGCAGTTTAGCGGTCGAGCAGTACTTC. Its translation: CASSLAVEQYF.